The present TCR beta chain was sequenced within a study of OX40 agonist ivuxolimab in advanced cancers. The wider study: The group had a mean age of around 64 years, ranged from roughly 20 to 80, and was just under 85% male. Points from the study as a whole: Low normalized T-cell clonal expansion was also seen in some nonresponders.

A word on this clone: Its antigen is still unknown.

The CDR3 is made up of 14 amino acids. Between the trimmed V and J ends, which lost 1 base and 0 bases, there was a span of 7 bases. In germline, CDR1 is SGHRS, CDR2 YFSETQ. The repertoire was sequenced with immunoSEQ multiplex PCR; TCRdb's copy has only in-frame clones and lacks some. The sample has around 53,000 clones; less than 85% are singletons. The source was CD4+ or CD8+ T cells sorted from blood, collected in a trial of the OX40 agonist ivuxolimab. The sequence derives from an adult with an advanced solid tumor such as melanoma, head and neck, liver or kidney cancer. This chain uses TRBV5-1 with TRBJ1-1; D is ambiguous. The CDR3, as DNA: TGCGCCAGCAGCTTGAGGGATTTGAACACTGAAGCTTTCTTT. This codes for CASSLRDLNTEAFF.